Below are 4 T cell receptor beta chains sequenced from a single sample in a study of identical twins. One entry per CDR3 protein results from TCRdb running MiXCR on the 5' RACE reads. The sample holds 1,800,000 or so distinct CDR3 sequences, 25% to 35% seen once. Specimen: cord blood. All receptors derive from a newborn girl in good health.

V is TRBV5-1 and J is TRBJ2-4; 10 bases line up with TRBD1. The J call may not be correct, given that the DNA end is closer to TRBJ2-7. In germline, CDR1 is SGHRS, CDR2 YFSETQ. This CDR3 spans 15 amino acids. CDR3 DNA sequence: TGCGCCAGCAGCTTGCGGGACAGGGGAGGATACGAGCAGTACTTC. It codes for CASSLRDRGGYEQYF.

In the case of this clonotype: Sequence at one end of the junction differs from germline and may be a read error. This chain connects TRBV6-2 or TRBV6-3 to TRBJ2-7, with 12 bases identical to TRBD1. CDR1 MNHEY and CDR2 SVGEGT come from the germline V gene. CDR3 size: 16 residues. CDR3 residues: CASRLRGTGGSYERYF. CDR3 bases: TGTGCCAGCAGACTACGAGGGACAGGGGGCTCCTACGAGCGGTACTTC.

This chain uses TRBV18 with TRBJ2-3; 11 nucleotides match TRBD2. The CDR3 length is 17 residues. The ends lost 2 bases at V and 0 bases at J; junction bases unmatched: 4. Germline values: CDR1 KGHSH, CDR2 LQKENI. The CDR3 nucleotides read TGTGCCAGCTCACCAGTCGTAGCGGGAGGGAGCACAGATACGCAGTATTTT. This codes for CASSPVVAGGSTDTQYF.

The V gene is TRBV12-3 or TRBV12-4, the J gene TRBJ1-6; 10 bases align to TRBD1. With 6 bases clipped from V and 3 bases from J, the junction kept 8 bases outside the gene matches. This CDR3 region has 17 residues. DNA of the CDR3: TGTGCCAGCAGCCATGGGACAGGGGCCTACTATAATTCACCCCTCCACTTT. It codes for CASSHGTGAYYNSPLHF.